This T cell receptor (beta chain) is drawn from a study of CD8 T cells in ankylosing spondylitis. As regards this clonotype: What it binds is unknown.

TCRdb passed the 5' RACE reads through MiXCR, listing each CDR3 protein once. The sample lists fewer than 350,000 distinct CDR3 sequences, 11% occurring once. The V end was cut by 4 bases, the J end by 4 bases, with 11 bases between. CDR3 length: 13 amino acids. The germline gives CDR1 LGHDT, CDR2 YNNKEL (reference sequence). Study findings and constraints: Significant enrichment of disease-linked clones was reported in matched ankylosing spondylitis synovial fluid.

This TCR derives from a female donor with ankylosing spondylitis or in good health (not recorded which). Sequencing was carried out using blood, either unsorted or a sorted T cell fraction (not recorded which). The rearrangement joins TRBV3-1 to TRBJ2-7, with D unresolved. DNA of the CDR3: TGTGCCAGCAGCCCCTCGACTGGATACGAGCAGTACTTC. It specifies CASSPSTGYEQYF.